Here is one T cell receptor beta chain with its context. Sequenced by immunoSEQ multiplex PCR; TCRdb stores in-frame clones only, minus some. The sample yields about 140,000 clones, around four fifths seen once. Between the trimmed V and J ends, which lost 0 bases and 8 bases, there was a span of 20 bases. The CDR3 is made up of 17 amino acids. The germline V gene has CDR1 SGDLS and CDR2 YYNGEE. The data belong to a study of blood T cell repertoires in COVID-19. Turning to the study itself: PBMCs, B-cell-depleted T cells, or T cells were the source of the cDNA or gDNA that made up the material.

This sequence originates from a human donor in a cohort sampled during active COVID-19. The rearrangement joins TRBV9 to TRBJ1-4; D perhaps matches TRBD1 (5 bases). Sequencing used peripheral blood. CDR3 DNA: TGTGCCAGCAGCGTAGGGGCAGGGATTGTCTTTTCGGAAAAACTGTTTTTT. Its translation is CASSVGAGIVFSEKLFF. The full variable domain, rest sourced from reference TRBV9 and TRBJ1-4, is DSGVTQTPKHLITATGQRVTLRCSPRSGDLSVYWYQQSLDQGLQFLIQYYNGEERAKGNILERFSAQQFPDLHSELNLSSLELGDSALYFCASSVGAGIVFSEKLFFGSGTQLSVL.